The 25 T cell receptor beta chains given below trace back to one sample, sequenced in a study of shared clonotypes between healthy human individuals. The data were produced by immunoSEQ multiplex PCR, yet TCRdb's version contains in-frame clones alone and is incomplete. The repertoire holds roughly 2.1 million clones, with just over 90% as singletons. Naive CD8 cells, CD45RO-negative and positively selected for CCR7, excluded terminally differentiated effector memory CD45RA+ cells. Sequencing was performed on naive CD8+ T cells from PBMCs. Receptors were obtained from a man younger than 35 in good health. Some clones in this sample may be carry-over from other donors' samples.

This clone is a singleton in its sample. V is TRBV19 and J is TRBJ1-2, with a possible D match to TRBD1 (6 bases). The V and J ends lost 7 bases and 4 bases respectively, with 19 bases between them. The CDR3 spans 15 residues. CDR1 and CDR2 from the germline V gene are LNHDA and SQIVND (reference sequence). The CDR3 is CASIPGRDTTYGYTF. In nucleotides, the CDR3 is TGTGCCAGTATTCCTGGGCGGGACACGACCTATGGCTACACCTTC.

The chain employs TRBV7-8 and TRBJ1-5, with D perhaps TRBD1 (5 bases). This CDR3 is 15 amino acids long. The germline V gene has CDR1 SGHVS and CDR2 FQNEAQ. V lost 3 bases and J lost 2, with 11 bases in between. Written as DNA, the CDR3 is TGTGCCAGCAGCTTCGGCGGGGGTGGCAATCAGCCCCAGCATTTT. It yields the protein CASSFGGGGNQPQHF. Drawing the rest from reference TRBV7-8 and TRBJ1-5, the complete variable domain is GAGVSQSPRYKVAKRGQDVALRCDPISGHVSLFWYQQALGQGPEFLTYFQNEAQLDKSGLPSDRFFAERPEGSVSTLKIQRTQQEDSAVYLCASSFGGGGNQPQHFGDGTRLSIL.

This clone came up a few times. The chain uses TRBV15 and TRBJ1-1; D call uncertain. The CDR3 is 14 amino acids. V lost 1 base to trimming and J lost 1 base, with 7 bases between them. Looked up from germline, CDR1 is LNHNV and CDR2 is YYDKDF (reference sequence). The chain's CDR3 is CATSRVPGNTEAFF. In nucleotides, the CDR3 is TGTGCCACCAGCAGAGTTCCAGGGAACACTGAAGCTTTCTTT.

The chain joins TRBV27 to TRBJ1-4; TRBD1 might be the D (5 bases). The CDR3 length is 15 residues. Germline values: CDR1 MNHEY, CDR2 SMNVEV (reference sequence). V was cut by 6 bases and J by 5 bases, with 16 bases left in between. In DNA, the CDR3 is TGTGCCAGCAGGACCTGGGGGTATCTAAATGAAAAACTGTTTTTT. Its protein is CASRTWGYLNEKLFF. The full variable domain, with the rest looked up from reference TRBV27 and TRBJ1-4, is EAQVTQNPRYLITVTGKKLTVTCSQNMNHEYMSWYRQDPGLGLRQIYYSMNVEVTDKGDVPEGYKVSRKEKRNFPLILESPSPNQTSLYFCASRTWGYLNEKLFFGSGTQLSVL.

This chain uses TRBV7-2 with TRBJ2-1, with TRBD2 matching over 14 bases. Germline CDR1 reads SGHTA; CDR2 reads FQGNSA. This CDR3 is built from 16 residues. Unmatched junction bases numbered 8, after V lost 5 bases and J lost 8 bases. This CDR3 reads CASSGRTSGRIDEQFF. As DNA, the CDR3 is TGTGCCAGCAGCGGCCGGACTAGCGGGAGGATAGATGAGCAGTTCTTC.

Of note for this clone: Other DNA sequences in the same sample also yield this CDR3. The chain uses TRBV5-4 and TRBJ2-7, with D tentatively TRBD1 (5 bases). Trimming shortened V by 0 bases and J by 0 bases, and 7 bases separated the two germline ends. Germline loops: CDR1 SGHNT, CDR2 YYREEE (reference sequence). The CDR3 is 14 amino acids. CDR3 nucleotides: TGTGCCAGCAGCTTGGGACAGAGCTCCTACGAGCAGTACTTC. Translating it yields CASSLGQSSYEQYF.

The gene calls are TRBV28 and TRBJ2-2; TRBD2 aligns across 10 bases. Trimming cost V 1 base and J 3 bases; bases outside gene matches: 14. This CDR3 spans 20 amino acids. CDR1 and CDR2 from the germline V gene are MDHEN and SYDVKM. This chain's CDR3 is CASSLLSRASGRSDTGELFF. The CDR3 region has the DNA TGTGCCAGCAGTTTATTAAGTAGGGCTAGCGGGAGATCGGACACCGGGGAGCTGTTTTTT.

The V and J genes are TRBV7-9 and TRBJ1-1, with D maybe TRBD1 (5 bases). In germline, CDR1 is SEHNR, CDR2 FQNEAQ (reference sequence). The CDR3 sequence is 15 residues long. Trimming took off 5 bases at V and 10 bases at J, with 23 bases between the two ends. CDR3 in amino acids: CASSQYGQGTVGAFF. The CDR3 DNA reads TGTGCCAGCAGCCAATATGGGCAGGGCACCGTAGGAGCTTTCTTT.

The chain is built from TRBV5-1 and TRBJ1-2; a possible D gene is TRBD1 (6 bases). V gave up 1 base and J gave up 4 bases, with 14 bases separating them. CDR1 and CDR2 from the germline V gene are SGHRS and YFSETQ. The CDR3 totals 15 residues. This CDR3 is CASSLRQGTPYGYTF. In DNA form, the CDR3 reads TGCGCCAGCAGCTTGCGCCAAGGGACACCCTATGGCTACACCTTC.

The CDR3 is CASSIVGTKNIQYF. The CDR3 nucleotides read TGTGCCAGTAGTATAGTAGGTACCAAAAACATTCAGTACTTC. The rearrangement links TRBV19 to TRBJ2-4; D not certain. CDR3 size: 14 residues. Germline V gene lookup returns CDR1 LNHDA and CDR2 SQIVND (reference sequence). The ends were cut back, 1 base at V and 2 bases at J, with 6 bases in the middle. Supplemented by reference TRBV19 and TRBJ2-4, the full variable domain reads DGGITQSPKYLFRKEGQNVTLSCEQNLNHDAMYWYRQDPGQGLRLIYYSQIVNDFQKGDIAEGYSVSREKKESFPLTVTSAQKNPTAFYLCASSIVGTKNIQYFGAGTRLSVL.

On this clone: A read error may produce the germline difference seen at one junction end. The chain couples TRBV30 to TRBJ2-5; 9 bases line up with TRBD1. Germline lookup yields CDR1 GTSNPN and CDR2 SVGIG (reference sequence). There are 14 residues in the CDR3. The CDR3 DNA reads TGTGCCTGGGGTGTGGGACAGGGAGCAGAGACCCAGTACTTC. Amino acids: CAWGVGQGAETQYF.

The sample holds one count of this clone. The gene calls are TRBV30 and TRBJ1-6, with a possible D match to TRBD1 (5 bases). V was trimmed by 3 bases and J by 9 bases, leaving 15 bases between them. Germline V lookup: CDR1 GTSNPN, CDR2 SVGIG (reference sequence). This CDR3 is 14 amino acids long. DNA for the CDR3: TGTGCCTGGAGCGCAGGGCCCGTGGGTTCACCCCTCCACTTT. It encodes CAWSAGPVGSPLHF.

The chain joins TRBV27 to TRBJ2-7; a possible D gene is TRBD2 (6 bases). V lost 5 bases, J lost 2 bases, and 22 bases lay in between. Germline V lookup: CDR1 MNHEY, CDR2 SMNVEV (reference sequence). The CDR3 length is 17 residues. CDR3 in amino acids: CASSPGPSSAAPYEQYF. The CDR3 coding sequence is TGTGCCAGCAGTCCCGGCCCCTCTAGCGCCGCACCCTACGAGCAGTACTTC.

The chain uses TRBV7-9 and TRBJ2-3; 15 bases match TRBD2. Germline values: CDR1 SEHNR, CDR2 FQNEAQ (reference sequence). The CDR3 has 16 amino acids. J lost 5 bases, V lost 5 bases, and 5 bases had no gene match. The CDR3 sequence: CASSLGLAGGGDTQYF. In DNA form, the CDR3 reads TGTGCCAGCAGCCTGGGACTAGCGGGAGGTGGAGATACGCAGTATTTT.

The CDR3 reads CASSSQGSVRQPQHF. The CDR3 bases are TGTGCCAGCAGTTCACAGGGAAGTGTTCGTCAGCCCCAGCATTTT. The J gene is TRBJ1-5, the V gene TRBV6-1; weak D call: TRBD1 (6 bases). Trimming removed 5 bases at V and 6 bases at J, with 17 bases between. Germline V gives CDR1 MNHNS, CDR2 SASEGT. This CDR3 contains 15 residues.

The chain carries TRBV11-3 and TRBJ2-7; D may correspond to TRBD1 or TRBD2 (6 bases each). CDR1 SGHNT and CDR2 YENEEA come from the germline V gene. V was pared by 1 base and J by 7 bases, with 11 bases between. This CDR3 is 13 amino acids long. CDR3 region: CASSLGRGLEQYF. DNA of the CDR3: TGTGCCAGCAGCTTAGGCCGGGGGCTGGAGCAGTACTTC. Looking up the rest from reference TRBV11-3 and TRBJ2-7 gives the full variable domain: EAGVVQSPRYKIIEKKQPVAFWCNPISGHNTLYWYLQNLGQGPELLIRYENEEAVDDSQLPKDRFSAERLKGVDSTLKIQPAELGDSAVYLCASSLGRGLEQYFGPGTRLTVT.

This clone was counted once. The sample has other DNA sequences that encode this CDR3 too. The CDR3 sequence is CASSLGRGSGANVLTF. The CDR3 DNA reads as TGTGCCAGCAGTTTGGGTAGGGGCTCTGGGGCCAACGTCCTGACTTTC. J is TRBJ2-6 and V is TRBV27; a weak D match, TRBD1 (5 bases). Trimming removed 3 bases from V and 0 bases from J, with 9 bases in between. Germline V CDR1 and CDR2: MNHEY, SMNVEV (reference sequence). This CDR3 is 16 amino acids long.

The chain has TRBV4-1 and TRBJ2-1; 8 positions agree with TRBD2. This CDR3 region has 21 residues. After removal of 0 bases from V and 4 bases from J, the junction contained 20 bases not matched to a gene. In germline, CDR1 is MGHRA, CDR2 YSYEKL. The CDR3 spells CASSQDLGLAGLDRAYNEQFF. DNA for the CDR3: TGCGCCAGCAGCCAAGATCTAGGGCTAGCGGGCCTCGACCGAGCTTACAATGAGCAGTTCTTC.

The chain joins TRBV21-1 to TRBJ2-5; the table gives TRBD2 as D, unverified against the DNA. TRBV21-1 is deemed a pseudogene. The CDR3 extends over 16 amino acids. In DNA, the CDR3 is TGTGCCAGCAGCAAGGGACTAGCGGGGGATCAAGAGACCCAGTACTTC. It encodes CASSKGLAGDQETQYF.

This clone was seen a single time. The chain recombines TRBV6-1 with TRBJ2-7; D is unclear. CDR1 and CDR2 from the germline V gene are MNHNS and SASEGT. The CDR3 contains 11 residues. Trimming took 6 bases from V and 7 from J, leaving 10 bases between them. The chain's CDR3 is CASSTLGEQYF. The CDR3 DNA follows: TGTGCCAGCAGCACCCTAGGGGAGCAGTACTTC.

This clone appeared a few times. This chain joins TRBV19 and TRBJ2-2, with 9 bases that match TRBD2. Germline V gene lookup returns CDR1 LNHDA and CDR2 SQIVND (reference sequence). CDR3 size: 14 residues. V was clipped by 5 bases and J by 7 bases; unmatched bases: 5. The CDR3: CASSLLAGHGELFF. Written as DNA, the CDR3 is TGTGCCAGTAGTTTGCTAGCGGGGCACGGGGAGCTGTTTTTT.

This chain connects TRBV5-1 to TRBJ2-7, with a weak D call TRBD1 (5 bases). The CDR3 totals 14 residues. V shed 0 bases and J shed 1 base, with 8 bases lying between them. Per the germline V gene, CDR1 is SGHRS and CDR2 is YFSETQ. CDR3 amino acids: CASSLATASYEQYF. DNA for the CDR3: TGCGCCAGCAGCTTGGCGACAGCTTCCTACGAGCAGTACTTC. The variable domain in full, completed from reference TRBV5-1 and TRBJ2-7, reads KAGVTQTPRYLIKTRGQQVTLSCSPISGHRSVSWYQQTPGQGLQFLFEYFSETQRNKGNFPGRFSGRQFSNSRSEMNVSTLELGDSALYLCASSLATASYEQYFGPGTRLTVT.

In this sample, this clone turned up once. The chain uses TRBV7-6 and TRBJ2-7, with D perhaps matching TRBD2 (6 bases). Trimming stripped 3 bases from V and 0 bases from J, with 12 bases between. The CDR3 is 15 residues long. Germline CDR1 reads SGHVS; CDR2 reads FNYEAQ. CDR3 region: CASSLGTGSSYEQYF. The CDR3 DNA is TGTGCCAGCAGCTTGGGGACTGGAAGCTCCTACGAGCAGTACTTC.

This clone was detected only once. This chain joins TRBV6-6 and TRBJ1-5, with D maybe TRBD1 (5 bases). The CDR3 totals 14 residues. The V gene lost 2 bases and the J gene lost 5 bases, with 10 bases spanning the gap. The germline V gene encodes CDR1 MNHNY and CDR2 SVGAGI (reference sequence). In nucleotides, the CDR3 is TGTGCCAGCAGTTACCCAGGGCCGTATCAGCCCCAGCATTTT. Translation gives CASSYPGPYQPQHF.

The rearrangement uses TRBV7-6 and TRBJ2-7; D not resolved. Germline V CDR1 and CDR2: SGHVS, FNYEAQ. V lost 5 bases, J lost 2 bases, and 16 bases lay in between. The CDR3 covers 15 residues. CDR3 DNA sequence: TGTGCCAGCAGCCCCGAAGCCCAGAAGACCTACGAGCAGTACTTC. As protein: CASSPEAQKTYEQYF.